This T cell receptor beta chain was recovered during a study of blood T cells in healthy people across ages. There are 15 residues in the CDR3. Germline V lookup: CDR1 DFQATT, CDR2 SNEGSKA (reference sequence). It was with a sample-barcoded 5' primer and a J-beta primer mix that a second PCR of roughly 7 to 12 cycles was run. All samples yielded 2.5 million or more CDR3-containing paired-end reads. TCRdb re-analysed the 5' RACE reads in MiXCR, keeping a single row per CDR3 protein. The sample holds about 1.1 million distinct CDR3 sequences, roughly two fifths seen once. In the case of this clonotype: Relative to the germline gene, one junction end is altered; a read error may explain this.

The TCR sequence derives from a man between 18 and 35 years old in good health. The genes are TRBV20-1 and TRBJ2-6; 7 bases are a match to TRBD1. The sequenced sample was blood. The CDR3 is CSAINRGSAANVLTF. The CDR3 DNA sequence: TGCAGTGCCATCAACAGGGGATCTGCGGCCAACGTCCTGACTTTC.